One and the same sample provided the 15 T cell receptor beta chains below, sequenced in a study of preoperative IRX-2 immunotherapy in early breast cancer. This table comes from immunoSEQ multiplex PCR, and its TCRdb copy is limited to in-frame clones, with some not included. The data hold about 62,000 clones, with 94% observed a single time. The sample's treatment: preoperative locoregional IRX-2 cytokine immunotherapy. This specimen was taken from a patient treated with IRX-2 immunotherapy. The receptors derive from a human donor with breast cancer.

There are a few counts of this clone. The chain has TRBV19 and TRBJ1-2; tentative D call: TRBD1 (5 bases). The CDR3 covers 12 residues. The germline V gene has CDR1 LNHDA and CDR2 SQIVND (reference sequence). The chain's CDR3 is CATTGTNYGYTF. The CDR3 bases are TGTGCAACTACAGGAACCAACTATGGCTACACCTTC.

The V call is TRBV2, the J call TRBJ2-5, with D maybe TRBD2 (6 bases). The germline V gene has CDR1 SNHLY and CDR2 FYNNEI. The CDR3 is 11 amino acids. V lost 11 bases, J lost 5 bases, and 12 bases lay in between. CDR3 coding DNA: TGTGCCTCAGGCGGAGGGGAGACCCAGTACTTC. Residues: CASGGGETQYF.

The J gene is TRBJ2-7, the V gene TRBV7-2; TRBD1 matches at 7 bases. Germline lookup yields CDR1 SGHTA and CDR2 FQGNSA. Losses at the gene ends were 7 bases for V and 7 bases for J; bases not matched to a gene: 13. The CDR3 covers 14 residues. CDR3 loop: CASTLRQGVGEQYF. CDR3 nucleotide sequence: TGTGCCAGCACCCTAAGGCAGGGGGTAGGGGAGCAGTACTTC. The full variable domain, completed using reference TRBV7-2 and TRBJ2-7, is GAGVSQSPSNKVTEKGKDVELRCDPISGHTALYWYRQSLGQGLEFLIYFQGNSAPDKSGLPSDRFSAERTGGSVSTLTIQRTQQEDSAVYLCASTLRQGVGEQYFGPGTRLTVT.

CDR3 residues: CASSLGRRLDEQYF. The CDR3 bases are TGTGCCAGCAGTTTAGGCAGGAGGTTGGACGAGCAGTACTTC. V usage is TRBV28 and J usage is TRBJ2-7; maybe TRBD2 (5 bases). The germline V gene has CDR1 MDHEN and CDR2 SYDVKM. This CDR3 spans 14 amino acids. V lost 2 bases and J lost 5, with 13 bases in between. Complete variable domain (other parts from reference TRBV28 and TRBJ2-7): DVKVTQSSRYLVKRTGEKVFLECVQDMDHENMFWYRQDPGLGLRLIYFSYDVKMKEKGDIPEGYSVSREKKERFSLILESASTNQTSMYLCASSLGRRLDEQYFGPGTRLTVT.

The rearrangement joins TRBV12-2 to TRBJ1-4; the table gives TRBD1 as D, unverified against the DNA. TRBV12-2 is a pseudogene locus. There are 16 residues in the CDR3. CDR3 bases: TGTGCAAGTCGCTTAGGGTGGACAGGGGGCGAGGAAAAACTGTTTTTT. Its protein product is CASRLGWTGGEEKLFF.

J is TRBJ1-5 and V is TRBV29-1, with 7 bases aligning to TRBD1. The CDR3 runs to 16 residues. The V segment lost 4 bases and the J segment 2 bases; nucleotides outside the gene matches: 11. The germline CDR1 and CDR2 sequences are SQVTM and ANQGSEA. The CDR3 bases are TGCAGCGTTGTGGTACAGGGGATAGGTGGCAATCAGCCCCAGCATTTT. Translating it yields CSVVVQGIGGNQPQHF.

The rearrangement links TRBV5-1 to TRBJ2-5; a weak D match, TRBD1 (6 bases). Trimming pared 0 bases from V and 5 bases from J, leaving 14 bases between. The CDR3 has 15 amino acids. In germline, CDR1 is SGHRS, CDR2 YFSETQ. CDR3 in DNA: TGCGCCAGCAGCTTGGATGGGGGCCCATCGGAGACCCAGTACTTC. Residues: CASSLDGGPSETQYF.

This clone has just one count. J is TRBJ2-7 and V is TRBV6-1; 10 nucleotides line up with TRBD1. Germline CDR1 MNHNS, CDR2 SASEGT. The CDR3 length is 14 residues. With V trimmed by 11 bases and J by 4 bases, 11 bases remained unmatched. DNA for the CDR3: TGTGCCGGCGCCCGACAGGGGGCGAGGTACGAGCAGTACTTC. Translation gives CAGARQGARYEQYF.

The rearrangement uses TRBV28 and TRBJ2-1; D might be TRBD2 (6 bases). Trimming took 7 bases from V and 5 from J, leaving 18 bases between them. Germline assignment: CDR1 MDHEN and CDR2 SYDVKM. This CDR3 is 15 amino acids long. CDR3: CASTWRALRNNEQFF. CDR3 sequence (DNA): TGTGCCAGCACCTGGAGGGCCCTAAGAAACAATGAGCAGTTCTTC.

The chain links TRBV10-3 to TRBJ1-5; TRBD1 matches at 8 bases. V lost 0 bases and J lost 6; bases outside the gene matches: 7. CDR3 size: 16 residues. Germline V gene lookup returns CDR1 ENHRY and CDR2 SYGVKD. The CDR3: CAISESLETGVQPQHF. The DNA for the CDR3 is TGTGCCATCAGTGAGTCGTTGGAGACAGGGGTTCAGCCCCAGCATTTT.

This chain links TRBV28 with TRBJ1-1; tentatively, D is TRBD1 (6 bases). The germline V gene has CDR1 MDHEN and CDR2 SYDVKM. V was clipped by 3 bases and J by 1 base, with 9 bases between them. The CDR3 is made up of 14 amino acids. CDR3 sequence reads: CASSLQGTNTEAFF. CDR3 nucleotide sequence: TGTGCCAGCAGTTTGCAGGGGACGAACACTGAAGCTTTCTTT.

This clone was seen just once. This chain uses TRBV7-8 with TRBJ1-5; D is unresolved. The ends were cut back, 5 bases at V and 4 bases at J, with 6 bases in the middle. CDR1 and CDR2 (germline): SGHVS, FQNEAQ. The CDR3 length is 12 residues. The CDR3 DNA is TGTGCCAGCAGCATAAGTAATCAGCCCCAGCATTTT. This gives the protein CASSISNQPQHF.

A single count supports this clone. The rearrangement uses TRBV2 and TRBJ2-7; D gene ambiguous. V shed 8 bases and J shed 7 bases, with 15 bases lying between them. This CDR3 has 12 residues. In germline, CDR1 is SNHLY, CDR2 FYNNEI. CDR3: CASSGPGWEQYF. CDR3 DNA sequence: TGTGCCAGCTCGGGCCCGGGCTGGGAGCAGTACTTC.

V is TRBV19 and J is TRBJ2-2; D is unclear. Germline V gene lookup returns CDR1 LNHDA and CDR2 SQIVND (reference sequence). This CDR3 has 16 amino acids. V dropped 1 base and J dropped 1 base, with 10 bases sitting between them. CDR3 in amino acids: CASSIAATKNTGELFF. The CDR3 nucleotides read TGTGCCAGTAGTATAGCCGCGACAAAGAACACCGGGGAGCTGTTTTTT. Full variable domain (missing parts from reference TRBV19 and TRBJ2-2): DGGITQSPKYLFRKEGQNVTLSCEQNLNHDAMYWYRQDPGQGLRLIYYSQIVNDFQKGDIAEGYSVSREKKESFPLTVTSAQKNPTAFYLCASSIAATKNTGELFFGEGSRLTVL.

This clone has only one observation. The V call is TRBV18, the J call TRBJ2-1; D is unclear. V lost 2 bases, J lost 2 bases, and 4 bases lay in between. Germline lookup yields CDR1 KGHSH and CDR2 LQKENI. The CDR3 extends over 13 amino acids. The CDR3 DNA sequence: TGTGCCAGCTCACCAACTACCTACAATGAGCAGTTCTTC. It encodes CASSPTTYNEQFF.